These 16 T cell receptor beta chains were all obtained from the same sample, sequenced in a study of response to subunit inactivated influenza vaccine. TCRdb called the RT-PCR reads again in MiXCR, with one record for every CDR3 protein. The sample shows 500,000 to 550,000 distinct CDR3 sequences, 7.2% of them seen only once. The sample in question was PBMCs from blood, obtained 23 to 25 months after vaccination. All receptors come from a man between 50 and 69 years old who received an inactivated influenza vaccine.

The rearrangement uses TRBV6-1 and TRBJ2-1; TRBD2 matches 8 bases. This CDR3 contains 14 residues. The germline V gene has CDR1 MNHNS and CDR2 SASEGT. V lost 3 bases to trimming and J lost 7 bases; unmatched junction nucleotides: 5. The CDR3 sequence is CASSDQAGVNEQFF. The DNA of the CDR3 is TGTGCCAGCAGTGATCAAGCGGGAGTTAATGAGCAGTTCTTC.

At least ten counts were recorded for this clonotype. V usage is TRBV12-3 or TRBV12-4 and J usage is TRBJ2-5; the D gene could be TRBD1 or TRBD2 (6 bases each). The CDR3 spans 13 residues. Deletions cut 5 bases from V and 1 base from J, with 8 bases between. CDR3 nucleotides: TGTGCCAGCAGTCCGGGGGCCCAAGAGACCCAGTACTTC. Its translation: CASSPGAQETQYF.

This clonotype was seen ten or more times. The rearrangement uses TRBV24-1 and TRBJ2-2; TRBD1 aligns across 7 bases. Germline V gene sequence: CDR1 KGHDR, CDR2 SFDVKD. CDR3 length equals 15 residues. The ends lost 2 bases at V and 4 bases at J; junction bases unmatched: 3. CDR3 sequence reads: CATSDYGTVTGELFF. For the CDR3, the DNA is TGTGCCACCAGTGATTATGGGACAGTCACCGGGGAGCTGTTTTTT.

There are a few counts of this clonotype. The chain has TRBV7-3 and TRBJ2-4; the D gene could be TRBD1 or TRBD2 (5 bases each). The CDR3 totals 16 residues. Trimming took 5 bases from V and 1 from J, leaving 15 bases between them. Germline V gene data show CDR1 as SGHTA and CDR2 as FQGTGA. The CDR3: CASSHGEGKAKNIQYF. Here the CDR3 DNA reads TGTGCCAGCAGCCATGGTGAGGGGAAGGCCAAAAACATTCAGTACTTC.

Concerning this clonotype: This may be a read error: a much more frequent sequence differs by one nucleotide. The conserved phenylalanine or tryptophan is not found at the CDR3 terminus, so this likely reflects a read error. The CDR3 DNA is TGTGCCAGCAGCCTCCAGCAAATGGCGGGGAGGACCGAGCAGTACTGC. Protein: CASSLQQMAGRTEQYC. J is TRBJ2-7 and V is TRBV7-6; maybe TRBD2 (6 bases). Trimming removed 5 bases at V and 6 bases at J, with 23 bases between. Germline loops: CDR1 SGHVS, CDR2 FNYEAQ. The CDR3 contains 16 residues.

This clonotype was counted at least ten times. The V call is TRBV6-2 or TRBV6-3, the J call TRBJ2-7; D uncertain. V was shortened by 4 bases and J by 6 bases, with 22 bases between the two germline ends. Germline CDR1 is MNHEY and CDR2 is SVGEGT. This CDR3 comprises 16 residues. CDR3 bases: TGTGCCAGCAGTTTATGGCCGTCTGGAAGTAGGACCGAGCAGTACTTC. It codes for CASSLWPSGSRTEQYF.

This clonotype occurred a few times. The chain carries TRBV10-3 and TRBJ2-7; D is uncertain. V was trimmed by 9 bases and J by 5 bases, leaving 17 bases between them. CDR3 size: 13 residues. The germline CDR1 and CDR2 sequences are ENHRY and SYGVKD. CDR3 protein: CAMARSMDHEQYF. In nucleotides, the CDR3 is TGTGCCATGGCCCGGTCGATGGACCACGAGCAGTACTTC.

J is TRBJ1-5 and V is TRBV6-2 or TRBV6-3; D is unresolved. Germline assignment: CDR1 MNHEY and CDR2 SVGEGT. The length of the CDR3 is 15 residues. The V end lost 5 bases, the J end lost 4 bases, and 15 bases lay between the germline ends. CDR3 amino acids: CASSPGLGKNQPQHF. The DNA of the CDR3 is TGTGCCAGCAGTCCCGGGTTAGGGAAGAATCAGCCCCAGCATTTT.

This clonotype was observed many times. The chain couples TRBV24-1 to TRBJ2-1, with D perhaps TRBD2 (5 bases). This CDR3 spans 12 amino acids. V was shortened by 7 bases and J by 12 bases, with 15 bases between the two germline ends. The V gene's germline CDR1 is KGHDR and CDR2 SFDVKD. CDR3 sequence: CATSPSPRVQFF. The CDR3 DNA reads TGTGCCACCAGCCCTAGCCCGCGCGTGCAGTTCTTC.

CDR3 bases: TGTGCCAGCAGTTTTCTCCTGGGTGAGACCCAGTACTTC. Residues: CASSFLLGETQYF. The chain combines TRBV28 with TRBJ2-5; D remains unclear. This CDR3 contains 13 residues. Trimming pared 3 bases from V and 5 bases from J, leaving 10 bases between. CDR1 and CDR2 (germline): MDHEN, SYDVKM. Full variable domain (missing parts from reference TRBV28 and TRBJ2-5): DVKVTQSSRYLVKRTGEKVFLECVQDMDHENMFWYRQDPGLGLRLIYFSYDVKMKEKGDIPEGYSVSREKKERFSLILESASTNQTSMYLCASSFLLGETQYFGPGTRLLVL.

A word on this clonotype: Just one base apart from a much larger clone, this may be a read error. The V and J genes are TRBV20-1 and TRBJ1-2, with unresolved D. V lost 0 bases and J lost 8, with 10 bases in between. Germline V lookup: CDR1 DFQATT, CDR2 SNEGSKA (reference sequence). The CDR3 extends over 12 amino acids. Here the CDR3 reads CSARDSVEGYTF. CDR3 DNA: TGCAGTGCTAGAGATTCCGTGGAGGGCTACACCTTC.

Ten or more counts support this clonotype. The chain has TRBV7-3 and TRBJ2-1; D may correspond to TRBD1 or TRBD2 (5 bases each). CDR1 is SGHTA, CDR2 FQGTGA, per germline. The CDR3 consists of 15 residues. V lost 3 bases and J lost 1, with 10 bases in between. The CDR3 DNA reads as TGTGCCAGCAGCTTGGGGGTAGTATCCTACAATGAGCAGTTCTTC. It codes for CASSLGVVSYNEQFF.

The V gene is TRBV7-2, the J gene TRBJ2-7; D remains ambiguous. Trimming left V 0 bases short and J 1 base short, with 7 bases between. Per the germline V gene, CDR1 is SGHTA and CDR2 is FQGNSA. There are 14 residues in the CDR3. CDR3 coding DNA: TGTGCCAGCAGCTTAGCCCTCGCTTCCTACGAGCAGTACTTC. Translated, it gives CASSLALASYEQYF. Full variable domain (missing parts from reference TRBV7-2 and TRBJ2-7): GAGVSQSPSNKVTEKGKDVELRCDPISGHTALYWYRQSLGQGLEFLIYFQGNSAPDKSGLPSDRFSAERTGGSVSTLTIQRTQQEDSAVYLCASSLALASYEQYFGPGTRLTVT.

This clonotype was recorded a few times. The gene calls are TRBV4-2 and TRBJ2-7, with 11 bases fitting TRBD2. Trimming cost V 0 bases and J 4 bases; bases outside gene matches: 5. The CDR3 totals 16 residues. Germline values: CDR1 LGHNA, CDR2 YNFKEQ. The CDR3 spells CASSQDLTSGEYEQYF. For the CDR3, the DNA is TGTGCCAGCAGCCAAGATTTGACTAGCGGGGAATACGAGCAGTACTTC.

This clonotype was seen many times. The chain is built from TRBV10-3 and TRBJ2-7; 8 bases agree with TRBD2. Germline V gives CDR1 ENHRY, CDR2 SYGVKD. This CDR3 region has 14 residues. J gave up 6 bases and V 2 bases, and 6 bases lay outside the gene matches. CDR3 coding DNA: TGTGCCATCAGTGAGAGCGGGAGAAACCTCGAGCAGTACTTC. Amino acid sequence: CAISESGRNLEQYF.

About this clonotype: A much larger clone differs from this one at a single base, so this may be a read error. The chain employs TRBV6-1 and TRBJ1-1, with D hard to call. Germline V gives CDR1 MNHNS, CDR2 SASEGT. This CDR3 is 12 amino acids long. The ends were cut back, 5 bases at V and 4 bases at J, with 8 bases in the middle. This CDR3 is CASSPEGTEAFF. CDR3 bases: TGTGCCAGCAGTCCCGAGGGCACTGAAGCTTTCTTT.